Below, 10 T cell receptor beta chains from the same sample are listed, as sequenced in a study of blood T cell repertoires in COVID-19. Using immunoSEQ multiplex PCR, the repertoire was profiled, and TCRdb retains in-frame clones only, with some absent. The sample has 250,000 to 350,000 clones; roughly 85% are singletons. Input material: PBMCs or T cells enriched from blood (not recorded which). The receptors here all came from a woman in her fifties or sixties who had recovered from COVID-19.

The CDR3 sequence: CASSREIFTDTQYF. For the CDR3, the DNA is TGCGCCAGCAGCCGGGAGATTTTCACAGATACGCAGTATTTT. The rearrangement links TRBV4-1 to TRBJ2-3, with TRBD2 as a possible D gene (5 bases). The germline gives CDR1 MGHRA, CDR2 YSYEKL. Trimming removed 4 bases from V and 2 bases from J, with 10 bases in between. This CDR3 is built from 14 residues.

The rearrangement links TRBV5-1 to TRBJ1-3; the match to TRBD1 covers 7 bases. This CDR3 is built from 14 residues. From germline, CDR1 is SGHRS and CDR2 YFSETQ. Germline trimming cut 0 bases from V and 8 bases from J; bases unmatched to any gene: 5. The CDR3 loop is CASSLEGARDTIYF. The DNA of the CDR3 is TGCGCCAGCAGCTTGGAGGGGGCAAGGGACACCATATATTTT.

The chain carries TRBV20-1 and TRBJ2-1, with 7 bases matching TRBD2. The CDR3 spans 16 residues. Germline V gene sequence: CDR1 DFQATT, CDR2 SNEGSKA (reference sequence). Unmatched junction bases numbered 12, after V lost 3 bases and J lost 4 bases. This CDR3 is CSASRGAGEYYNEQFF. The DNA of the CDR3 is TGCAGTGCTAGTCGGGGCGCGGGAGAGTATTACAATGAGCAGTTCTTC.

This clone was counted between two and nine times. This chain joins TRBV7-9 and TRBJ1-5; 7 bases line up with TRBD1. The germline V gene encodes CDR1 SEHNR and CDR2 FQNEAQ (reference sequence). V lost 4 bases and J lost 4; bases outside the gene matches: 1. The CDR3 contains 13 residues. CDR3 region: CASSSGQNQPQHF. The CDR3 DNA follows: TGTGCCAGCAGCTCGGGACAGAATCAGCCCCAGCATTTT.

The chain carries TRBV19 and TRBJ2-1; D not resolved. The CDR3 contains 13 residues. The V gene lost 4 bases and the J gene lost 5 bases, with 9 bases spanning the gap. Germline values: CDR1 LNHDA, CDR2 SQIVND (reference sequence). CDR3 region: CASSNSRNNEQFF. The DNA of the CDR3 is TGTGCCAGTAGTAACTCGAGGAACAATGAGCAGTTCTTC. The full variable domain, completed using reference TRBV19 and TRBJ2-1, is DGGITQSPKYLFRKEGQNVTLSCEQNLNHDAMYWYRQDPGQGLRLIYYSQIVNDFQKGDIAEGYSVSREKKESFPLTVTSAQKNPTAFYLCASSNSRNNEQFFGPGTRLTVL.

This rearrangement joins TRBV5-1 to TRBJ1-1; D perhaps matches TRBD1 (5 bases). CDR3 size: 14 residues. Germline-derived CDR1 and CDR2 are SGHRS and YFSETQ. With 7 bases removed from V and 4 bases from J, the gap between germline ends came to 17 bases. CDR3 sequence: CASHGGEAATEAFF. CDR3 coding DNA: TGCGCCAGCCATGGGGGGGAGGCAGCCACTGAAGCTTTCTTT.

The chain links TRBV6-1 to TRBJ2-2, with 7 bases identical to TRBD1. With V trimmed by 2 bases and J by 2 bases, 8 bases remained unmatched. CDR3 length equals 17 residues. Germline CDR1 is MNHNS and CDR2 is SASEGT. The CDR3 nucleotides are TGTGCCAGCAGTGAATTTCGAGGGGGCATAAACACCGGGGAGCTGTTTTTT. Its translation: CASSEFRGGINTGELFF.

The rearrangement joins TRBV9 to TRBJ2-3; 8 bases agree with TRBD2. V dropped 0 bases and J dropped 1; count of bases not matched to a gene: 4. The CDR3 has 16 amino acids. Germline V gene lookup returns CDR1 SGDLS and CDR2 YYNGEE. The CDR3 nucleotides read TGTGCCAGCAGCGTAGCTCCAGCGGGGGGCACAGATACGCAGTATTTT. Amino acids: CASSVAPAGGTDTQYF.

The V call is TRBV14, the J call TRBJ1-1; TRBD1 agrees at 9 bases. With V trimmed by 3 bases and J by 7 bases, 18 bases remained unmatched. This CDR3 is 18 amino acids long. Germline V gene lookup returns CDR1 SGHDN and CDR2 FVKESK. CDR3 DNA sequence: TGTGCCAGCAGCCAGCTACCCCACTCAAACAGGGGGCAGGTTGAAGCTTTCTTT. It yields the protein CASSQLPHSNRGQVEAFF.

CDR3 protein: CASSQLTKINEKLFF. CDR3 bases: TGCGCCAGCAGCCAACTTACAAAGATCAATGAAAAACTGTTTTTT. The chain is built from TRBV4-1 and TRBJ1-4, with D unclear. Per the germline V gene, CDR1 is MGHRA and CDR2 is YSYEKL. The CDR3 totals 15 residues. V lost 2 bases and J 5 bases, leaving 12 bases between the germline ends.